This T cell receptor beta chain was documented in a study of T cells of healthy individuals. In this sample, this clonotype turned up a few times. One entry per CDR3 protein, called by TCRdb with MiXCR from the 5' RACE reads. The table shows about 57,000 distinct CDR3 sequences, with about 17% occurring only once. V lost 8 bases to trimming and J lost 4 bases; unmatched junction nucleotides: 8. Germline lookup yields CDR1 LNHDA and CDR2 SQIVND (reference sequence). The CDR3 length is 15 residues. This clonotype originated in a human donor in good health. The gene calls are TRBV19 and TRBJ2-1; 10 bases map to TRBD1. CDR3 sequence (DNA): TGTGCCAGTGGAACGGGACAGGGGTTTTACAATGAGCAGTTCTTC. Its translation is CASGTGQGFYNEQFF.